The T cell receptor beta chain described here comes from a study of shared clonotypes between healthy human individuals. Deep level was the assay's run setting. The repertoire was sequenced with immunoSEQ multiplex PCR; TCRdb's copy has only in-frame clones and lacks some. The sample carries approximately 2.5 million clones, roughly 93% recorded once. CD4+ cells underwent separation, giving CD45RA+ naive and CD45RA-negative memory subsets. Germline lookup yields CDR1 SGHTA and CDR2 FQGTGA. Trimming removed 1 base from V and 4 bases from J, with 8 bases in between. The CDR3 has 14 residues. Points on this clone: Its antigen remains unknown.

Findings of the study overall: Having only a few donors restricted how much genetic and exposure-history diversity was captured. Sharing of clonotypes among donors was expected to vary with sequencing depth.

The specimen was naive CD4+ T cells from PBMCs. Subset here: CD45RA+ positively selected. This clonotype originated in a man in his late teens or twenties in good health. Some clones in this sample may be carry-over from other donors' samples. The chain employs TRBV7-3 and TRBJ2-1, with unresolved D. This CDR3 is CASSLNPGYNEQFF. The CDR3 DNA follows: TGTGCCAGCAGCTTAAATCCCGGATACAATGAGCAGTTCTTC.